These 14 T cell receptor beta chains were sequenced from one sample in a study of control samples from healthy donors and cancer patients. Profiling relied on immunoSEQ multiplex PCR, and the TCRdb table lists in-frame clones only, not all of them. The top ten clones hold under 2% of a sample with 100,000 to 150,000 clones, more than 75% of them seen once. The specimen sequenced was blood. The receptor set was obtained from a young man in good health.

This clone was detected a few times. The rearrangement uses TRBV7-9 and TRBJ2-7; the D gene is possibly TRBD2 (6 bases). V dropped 7 bases and J dropped 1 base, with 11 bases sitting between them. CDR3 length: 13 amino acids. In germline, CDR1 is SEHNR, CDR2 FQNEAQ (reference sequence). The chain's CDR3 is CASKVGGSYEQYF. The CDR3 nucleotides are TGTGCCAGCAAGGTTGGGGGGTCCTACGAGCAGTACTTC.

This clone was observed at least ten times. This rearrangement joins TRBV18 to TRBJ1-1, with 9 bases that match TRBD1. Germline lookup yields CDR1 KGHSH and CDR2 LQKENI. After removal of 7 bases from V and 1 base from J, the junction contained 4 bases not matched to a gene. The CDR3 loop spans 14 amino acids. Here the CDR3 reads CASLGQGSNTEAFF. As DNA, the CDR3 is TGTGCCAGCTTGGGACAGGGATCGAACACTGAAGCTTTCTTT.

The rearrangement links TRBV5-6 to TRBJ2-5, with D tentatively TRBD2 (5 bases). Trimming took off 0 bases at V and 7 bases at J, with 13 bases between the two ends. Germline V CDR1 and CDR2: SGHDT, YYEEEE. The CDR3 totals 14 residues. CDR3 in amino acids: CASSLGGGSGTQYF. The CDR3 nucleotides are TGTGCCAGCAGCTTGGGCGGTGGGAGCGGGACCCAGTACTTC.

The chain joins TRBV7-2 to TRBJ1-5, with D hard to call. Trimming removed 5 bases at V and 2 bases at J, with 10 bases between. Germline V gene lookup returns CDR1 SGHTA and CDR2 FQGNSA. This CDR3 contains 14 residues. CDR3 DNA: TGTGCCAGCAGCCCAGGAGCAGGCAATCAGCCCCAGCATTTT. Residues: CASSPGAGNQPQHF.

The CDR3 reads CASSVYRNTEAFF. The DNA for the CDR3 is TGCGCCAGCAGTGTCTACAGGAACACTGAAGCTTTCTTT. This chain joins TRBV10-1 and TRBJ1-1; D uncertain. V lost 4 bases and J lost 1, with 7 bases in between. The CDR3 totals 13 residues. Germline lookup yields CDR1 WNHNN and CDR2 SYGVQD (reference sequence).

This clone has just one count. The chain joins TRBV11-2 to TRBJ1-4; weak D call: TRBD1 (6 bases). The length of the CDR3 is 16 residues. Deletions cut 1 base from V and 7 bases from J, with 16 bases between. Germline loops: CDR1 SGHAT, CDR2 FQNNGV. The CDR3 bases are TGTGCCAGCAGCTTAGGGGGAGGGGGGTCCGGTGAAAAACTGTTTTTT. This codes for CASSLGGGGSGEKLFF.

The V gene is TRBV6-5, the J gene TRBJ2-7, with D perhaps matching TRBD1 (6 bases). Germline CDR1 MNHEY, CDR2 SVGAGI. CDR3 length: 14 residues. V lost 6 bases and J lost 1, with 13 bases in between. CDR3 region: CASRGQPFSYEQYF. The CDR3 DNA sequence: TGTGCCAGCAGAGGACAGCCGTTTTCCTACGAGCAGTACTTC.

The chain is built from TRBV5-1 and TRBJ1-2, with 8 positions matching TRBD1. Germline V gene data show CDR1 as SGHRS and CDR2 as YFSETQ. The CDR3 contains 13 residues. V was pared by 4 bases and J by 7 bases, with 6 bases of the junction left unmatched. CDR3 DNA sequence: TGCGCCAGCAGCGAAACAGGGGGAGGTGGCTACACCTTC. Encoded protein: CASSETGGGGYTF.

The V and J genes are TRBV6-2 or TRBV6-3 and TRBJ2-2, with 10 bases matching TRBD2. The CDR3 has 17 residues. The V and J ends lost 3 bases and 5 bases, in that order; junction bases with no gene match: 9. Germline values: CDR1 MNHEY, CDR2 SVGEGT. The CDR3 loop reads CASSYPSGRADTGELFF. The CDR3 coding sequence is TGTGCCAGCAGTTATCCCAGCGGGAGGGCCGATACCGGGGAGCTGTTTTTT.

The chain is built from TRBV6-2 or TRBV6-3 and TRBJ1-2, with 7 nucleotides matching TRBD1. V was pared by 2 bases and J by 5 bases, with 14 bases of the junction left unmatched. The CDR3 loop spans 17 amino acids. In germline, CDR1 is MNHEY, CDR2 SVGEGT. In DNA form, the CDR3 reads TGTGCCAGCAGTTACCGGGACAGAGGGGGCCCATGGTATGGCTACACCTTC. This gives the protein CASSYRDRGGPWYGYTF.

The rearrangement uses TRBV4-1 and TRBJ1-1; TRBD1 might be the D (6 bases). The germline V gene has CDR1 MGHRA and CDR2 YSYEKL. V lost 4 bases and J lost 5, with 23 bases in between. The CDR3 is 17 residues long. CDR3 sequence reads: CASSLSPGRGGKTEAFF. CDR3 DNA: TGCGCCAGCAGCCTCTCGCCGGGCAGGGGCGGGAAGACTGAAGCTTTCTTT.

J is TRBJ2-7 and V is TRBV19; 9 nucleotides line up with TRBD1. CDR3 length: 14 amino acids. CDR1 is LNHDA, CDR2 SQIVND, per germline (reference sequence). Germline trimming cut 6 bases from V and 4 bases from J; bases unmatched to any gene: 7. The CDR3 protein is CASSRTGGYYEQYF. In DNA form, the CDR3 reads TGTGCCAGTAGCCGTACAGGGGGCTATTACGAGCAGTACTTC.

On this clone: Germline and junction disagree at one end, which may indicate a read error. V usage is TRBV27 and J usage is TRBJ1-2; the match to TRBD1 covers 9 bases. The V gene's germline CDR1 is MNHEY and CDR2 SMNVEV (reference sequence). The CDR3 has 12 amino acids. CDR3 sequence (DNA): TGTGCCAGCAGGCCCAGGGTGGGACAGGGACTCTTC. It translates to CASRPRVGQGLF.

The J gene is TRBJ2-7, the V gene TRBV7-8, with a tentative D call TRBD1 (6 bases). Trimming left V 1 base short and J 3 bases short, with 7 bases between. From germline, CDR1 is SGHVS and CDR2 FQNEAQ. The CDR3 is made up of 13 amino acids. The CDR3 nucleotides read TGTGCCAGCAGCTTAGGACAGGTCTACGAGCAGTACTTC. It encodes CASSLGQVYEQYF.